The source of this T cell receptor (beta chain) is a study of cytomegalovirus exposure and HLA in healthy donors. Note on this clone: Its specificity is unknown.

Amplification used 60 Vbeta primers and 13 Jbeta primers. The table came from immunoSEQ multiplex PCR; TCRdb's copy has only in-frame clones and leaves some out. The sample includes over 200,000 clones, approximately 90% of them seen just once. Points from the study as a whole: Among the sequence variants, a highly shared cluster was likely an artifact of sequencing.

The V gene end was trimmed by 0 bases and the J gene end by 5 bases; junction bases not matched to a gene: 24. This CDR3 contains 20 residues. The V gene's germline CDR1 is GTSNPN and CDR2 SVGIG (reference sequence). This chain connects TRBV30 to TRBJ2-7, with 8 bases that match TRBD1. The receptor was derived from a woman aged 18-29 years in good health and CMV-seronegative. Sequencing input: PBMCs. In DNA form, the CDR3 reads TGTGCCTGGAGTGTTCTTTCAGGGGGCGTTTTAGTCGGGAGCTCAAACGAGCAGTACTTC. It specifies CAWSVLSGGVLVGSSNEQYF.